This passage covers 32 T cell receptor beta chains from one sample sequenced in a study of shared clonotypes between healthy human individuals. Assay: immunoSEQ multiplex PCR; the TCRdb copy retains only in-frame clones and omits some. This table holds 2 million to 2.5 million clones, approximately 93% found once. Sequenced material: naive CD4+ T cells from PBMCs. The subset is: CD45RA+ positively selected. The receptors stem from a man between 18 and 35 years old in good health. Some clones in this sample may be carry-over from other donors' samples.

This clone was seen only once. The chain combines TRBV29-1 with TRBJ2-3; 7 bases match TRBD2. V shed 3 bases and J 1 base; nucleotides not matched to a gene: 7. The germline CDR1 and CDR2 sequences are SQVTM and ANQGSEA. This CDR3 has 15 amino acids. The CDR3 coding sequence is TGCAGCGTTGATTCCCCCAGCGGGGGCACAGATACGCAGTATTTT. It encodes CSVDSPSGGTDTQYF.

On this clone itself: The junction differs from germline at one of its ends, possibly a read error. The rearrangement links TRBV2 to TRBJ1-2; D call uncertain. This CDR3 is built from 11 residues. Germline V lookup: CDR1 SNHLY, CDR2 FYNNEI. CDR3 DNA sequence: TGTGCCAGCAGTGAGTGGACTGCCGGCGTCTTC. Its translation: CASSEWTAGVF.

The J gene is TRBJ2-5, the V gene TRBV27; no clear D. Deletions cut 2 bases from V and 5 bases from J, with 15 bases between. Looked up from germline, CDR1 is MNHEY and CDR2 is SMNVEV (reference sequence). The CDR3 contains 15 residues. The CDR3, as DNA: TGTGCCAGCAGTTTAAGATCCGGCCAGAGGGAGACCCAGTACTTC. Translation gives CASSLRSGQRETQYF.

The chain links TRBV25-1 to TRBJ2-1; D remains unclear. This CDR3 contains 15 residues. V lost 3 bases and J lost 0, with 9 bases in between. Germline V CDR1 and CDR2: MGHDK, SYGVNS. CDR3 DNA sequence: TGTGCCAGCAGTGAGGTGGGAAGCTCCTACAATGAGCAGTTCTTC. It yields the protein CASSEVGSSYNEQFF.

The chain links TRBV7-2 to TRBJ2-3; D possibly matches TRBD1 or TRBD2 (5 bases each). This CDR3 contains 15 residues. CDR1 SGHTA and CDR2 FQGNSA come from the germline V gene. Trimming shortened V by 5 bases and J by 0 bases, and 12 bases separated the two germline ends. CDR3 region: CASSTQRDSTDTQYF. CDR3 nucleotides: TGTGCCAGCAGCACCCAAAGGGACAGCACAGATACGCAGTATTTT.

A single count supports this clone. The rearrangement links TRBV14 to TRBJ2-1; D might be TRBD1 or TRBD2, each matching 6 bases. The CDR3 has 16 residues. The V end lost 4 bases, the J end lost 3 bases, and 16 bases lay between the germline ends. The germline V gene encodes CDR1 SGHDN and CDR2 FVKESK. Written as DNA, the CDR3 is TGTGCCAGCAGCCTCGAACGGGGGCAAATCTACAATGAGCAGTTCTTC. Protein sequence: CASSLERGQIYNEQFF.

CDR3 coding DNA: TGTGCCAGCAGCTTAGCGCAGGGGGATGGCTACACCTTC. Encoded protein: CASSLAQGDGYTF. The rearrangement joins TRBV7-9 to TRBJ1-2; TRBD1 matches at 7 bases. V was pared by 0 bases and J by 6 bases, with 1 base of the junction left unmatched. Looked up from germline, CDR1 is SEHNR and CDR2 is FQNEAQ (reference sequence). The CDR3 extends over 13 amino acids.

This sequence joins TRBV18 and TRBJ2-1; 9 nucleotides match TRBD2. Germline V gene lookup returns CDR1 KGHSH and CDR2 LQKENI. The CDR3 runs 17 residues. The V segment lost 4 bases and the J segment 0 bases; nucleotides outside the gene matches: 7. CDR3 amino acids: CASSLMTAGGSYNEQFF. CDR3 bases: TGTGCCAGCTCACTCATGACAGCGGGAGGCTCCTACAATGAGCAGTTCTTC.

This clone was counted once. The chain couples TRBV7-2 to TRBJ2-3, with 9 positions matching TRBD1. V lost 5 bases to trimming and J lost 4 bases; unmatched junction nucleotides: 10. CDR3 length: 16 residues. Germline assignment: CDR1 SGHTA and CDR2 FQGNSA. The CDR3 coding sequence is TGTGCCAGCAGCAAAAGAGGGACAGGGATCCCAGATACGCAGTATTTT. Residues: CASSKRGTGIPDTQYF.

This clone turned up a few times. The rearrangement uses TRBV14 and TRBJ1-2; no firm D call. V shed 4 bases and J shed 8 bases, with 20 bases lying between them. The CDR3 extends over 15 amino acids. Looked up from germline, CDR1 is SGHDN and CDR2 is FVKESK. In DNA form, the CDR3 reads TGTGCCAGCAGCCGGTTTAAGCAGGCCCCCTGGGGCTACACCTTC. This codes for CASSRFKQAPWGYTF.

The gene calls are TRBV29-1 and TRBJ2-7; D might be TRBD1 (5 bases). Germline V gene lookup returns CDR1 SQVTM and CDR2 ANQGSEA. The CDR3 covers 12 residues. V was shortened by 4 bases and J by 3 bases, with 10 bases between the two germline ends. CDR3 nucleotides: TGCAGCGTTGCAGGGATAAACTACGAGCAGTACTTC. Its translation: CSVAGINYEQYF.

This clone was observed once. V gene TRBV5-1 combines with J gene TRBJ1-5, with D maybe TRBD1 (6 bases). CDR3 length equals 16 residues. V dropped 2 bases and J dropped 1 base, with 13 bases sitting between them. CDR1 and CDR2 (germline): SGHRS, YFSETQ. The CDR3 sequence is CASSLGFGGSNQPQHF. The CDR3 nucleotides read TGCGCCAGCAGCTTAGGGTTTGGGGGCAGCAATCAGCCCCAGCATTTT.

This clone appeared once. The chain combines TRBV28 with TRBJ2-7, with 7 bases lining up with TRBD1. This CDR3 has 13 residues. Trimming took 5 bases from V and 3 from J; bases not matched to a gene: 4. Per germline, CDR1 MDHEN and CDR2 SYDVKM. CDR3 bases: TGTGCCAGCAGTGTGGGACAGAACTACGAGCAGTACTTC. This codes for CASSVGQNYEQYF. Supplemented by reference TRBV28 and TRBJ2-7, the full variable domain reads DVKVTQSSRYLVKRTGEKVFLECVQDMDHENMFWYRQDPGLGLRLIYFSYDVKMKEKGDIPEGYSVSREKKERFSLILESASTNQTSMYLCASSVGQNYEQYFGPGTRLTVT.

The chain carries TRBV19 and TRBJ1-2, with D tentatively TRBD1 (5 bases). The V gene's germline CDR1 is LNHDA and CDR2 SQIVND (reference sequence). The CDR3 consists of 11 residues. DNA of the CDR3: TGTGGGCAGACAGTTTATACTCTGGGGACCTTC. This codes for CGQTVYTLGTF.

The J gene is TRBJ2-1, the V gene TRBV19, with 9 bases fitting TRBD1. Germline CDR1 and CDR2: LNHDA and SQIVND (reference sequence). J gave up 5 bases and V 8 bases, and 7 bases lay outside the gene matches. This CDR3 contains 14 residues. CDR3 in amino acids: CASSRTGANNEQFF. The DNA for the CDR3 is TGTGCCAGTTCGAGGACAGGGGCGAACAATGAGCAGTTCTTC.

This clone has a single count. The J gene is TRBJ1-6, the V gene TRBV4-2, with D possibly matching TRBD1 (6 bases). This CDR3 contains 18 residues. CDR1 LGHNA and CDR2 YNFKEQ come from the germline V gene. The V end was cut by 0 bases, the J end by 1 base, with 13 bases between. The CDR3 coding sequence is TGTGCCAGCAGCCAAGACTACAGGGTCGGATCCTATAATTCACCCCTCCACTTT. Translated, it gives CASSQDYRVGSYNSPLHF.

The CDR3 region has the DNA TGTGCCAGCAGGGATCGTTACGAGCAGTTCTTC. This codes for CASRDRYEQFF. The chain couples TRBV28 to TRBJ2-1; D ambiguous. The CDR3 loop spans 11 amino acids. Germline CDR1 and CDR2: MDHEN and SYDVKM. V was shortened by 6 bases and J by 10 bases, with 10 bases between the two germline ends.

The chain recombines TRBV2 with TRBJ1-2, with TRBD1 as a possible D gene (5 bases). V was pared by 5 bases and J by 13 bases, with 17 bases between. CDR3 length: 12 amino acids. Germline assignment: CDR1 SNHLY and CDR2 FYNNEI. The CDR3: CASSMGGNRSTF. In nucleotides, the CDR3 is TGTGCCAGCAGTATGGGGGGGAACAGGTCCACCTTC.

This clone was seen only once. The chain couples TRBV6-5 to TRBJ2-2, with a possible D match to TRBD2 (6 bases). From germline, CDR1 is MNHEY and CDR2 SVGAGI. The CDR3 spans 15 residues. Between the trimmed V and J ends, which lost 6 bases and 4 bases, there was a span of 15 bases. This chain's CDR3 is CASRAIRRVTGELFF. The CDR3 coding sequence is TGTGCCAGCAGGGCCATAAGGAGGGTCACCGGGGAGCTGTTTTTT.

This clone was detected only a few times. Different DNA sequences within this sample yield the same CDR3. This sequence joins TRBV5-1 and TRBJ1-1; TRBD1 aligns across 7 bases. This CDR3 is 14 amino acids long. J gave up 4 bases and V 0 bases, and 3 bases lay outside the gene matches. Germline V lookup: CDR1 SGHRS, CDR2 YFSETQ. This CDR3 reads CASSLVTGSTEAFF. CDR3 nucleotides: TGCGCCAGCAGCTTGGTGACAGGGAGCACTGAAGCTTTCTTT. Complete variable domain (other parts from reference TRBV5-1 and TRBJ1-1): KAGVTQTPRYLIKTRGQQVTLSCSPISGHRSVSWYQQTPGQGLQFLFEYFSETQRNKGNFPGRFSGRQFSNSRSEMNVSTLELGDSALYLCASSLVTGSTEAFFGQGTRLTVV.

The chain is built from TRBV19 and TRBJ2-2; D is uncertain. Trimming cost V 1 base and J 6 bases, with 12 bases left between them. Germline CDR1 and CDR2: LNHDA and SQIVND (reference sequence). The CDR3 sequence is 15 residues long. CDR3 residues: CASSIVPTPAGELFF. The CDR3 DNA follows: TGTGCCAGTAGTATAGTTCCTACACCCGCCGGGGAGCTGTTTTTT.

The chain couples TRBV28 to TRBJ2-7; 8 bases map to TRBD1. The DNA matches TRBJ2-5 better at its end, which makes the J call doubtful. The CDR3 length is 14 residues. Germline CDR1 is MDHEN and CDR2 is SYDVKM. The CDR3: CASSFQGATLTQYF. The CDR3 region has the DNA TGTGCCAGCAGTTTCCAGGGGGCGACCCTGACCCAGTACTTC.

The gene calls are TRBV19 and TRBJ2-7; D unresolved. Trimming took off 7 bases at V and 0 bases at J, with 10 bases between the two ends. This CDR3 contains 13 residues. In germline, CDR1 is LNHDA, CDR2 SQIVND (reference sequence). The CDR3, as DNA: TGTGCCAGTACTGCGGCCCCCTCCTACGAGCAGTACTTC. Amino acids: CASTAAPSYEQYF.

Details on this clone: Within the sample, other DNA sequences also encode this same CDR3. This chain's CDR3 is CAIRPGQGYEQYF. CDR3 nucleotides: TGTGCCATCAGACCGGGACAGGGTTACGAGCAGTACTTC. The chain links TRBV10-3 to TRBJ2-7, with TRBD1 matching 9 bases. CDR3 size: 13 residues. After removal of 6 bases from V and 4 bases from J, the junction contained 4 bases not matched to a gene. CDR1 and CDR2 (germline): ENHRY, SYGVKD.

The chain joins TRBV5-1 to TRBJ1-1, with D maybe TRBD1 (6 bases). V gave up 0 bases and J gave up 3 bases, with 18 bases separating them. The CDR3 runs to 17 residues. Germline lookup yields CDR1 SGHRS and CDR2 YFSETQ. CDR3 sequence (DNA): TGCGCCAGCAGCTTGGGGTCAGGGGCGACCTCGTACACTGAAGCTTTCTTT. Protein product: CASSLGSGATSYTEAFF.

This clone occurred once. This sequence joins TRBV29-1 and TRBJ2-5, with 9 bases matching TRBD1. This CDR3 region has 19 residues. The V gene's germline CDR1 is SQVTM and CDR2 ANQGSEA. The J segment lost 2 bases and the V segment lost 3 bases, leaving 19 bases of the junction unmatched. The DNA of the CDR3 is TGCAGCGTTGAGGGGGGACAGGGTCATTCCGCACTCATTCAAGAGACCCAGTACTTC. Translation: CSVEGGQGHSALIQETQYF.

This sequence joins TRBV11-2 and TRBJ2-2, with 9 bases matching TRBD2. The V and J ends lost 5 bases and 8 bases, in that order; junction bases with no gene match: 12. This CDR3 has 16 amino acids. In germline, CDR1 is SGHAT, CDR2 FQNNGV. This CDR3 reads CASSNPAGGGSGELFF. The CDR3 DNA reads as TGTGCCAGCAGCAACCCAGCGGGAGGAGGTTCTGGGGAGCTGTTTTTT.

The rearrangement joins TRBV28 to TRBJ2-7, with 8 positions matching TRBD2. V trimming: 2 bases; J trimming: 2 bases; junction bases outside the gene matches: 5. Looked up from germline, CDR1 is MDHEN and CDR2 is SYDVKM. The CDR3 has 15 amino acids. The CDR3 spells CASSLGSGGTYEQYF. CDR3 coding DNA: TGTGCCAGCAGTTTAGGGAGCGGGGGAACCTACGAGCAGTACTTC.

The rearrangement uses TRBV5-1 and TRBJ1-2; D unresolved. Germline lookup yields CDR1 SGHRS and CDR2 YFSETQ. V shed 6 bases and J shed 5 bases, with 8 bases lying between them. The CDR3 spans 11 residues. The CDR3 bases are TGCGCCAGCACGGCTGGGTATGGCTACACCTTC. It translates to CASTAGYGYTF.

The chain has TRBV5-4 and TRBJ2-7; no firm D call. V gave up 0 bases and J gave up 3 bases, with 19 bases separating them. Germline CDR1 SGHNT, CDR2 YYREEE (reference sequence). CDR3 length equals 17 residues. This CDR3 reads CASSLGGSVSPIYEQYF. The CDR3 DNA reads as TGTGCCAGCAGCTTGGGTGGTTCGGTTTCACCTATCTACGAGCAGTACTTC.

Only one count was recorded for this clone. V and J are TRBV18 and TRBJ2-2; D could derive from TRBD1 or TRBD2 (6 bases each). There are 16 residues in the CDR3. Trimming removed 4 bases at V and 0 bases at J, with 12 bases between. In germline, CDR1 is KGHSH, CDR2 LQKENI. The CDR3 is CASSQQGLANTGELFF. DNA for the CDR3: TGTGCCAGCTCACAACAGGGACTGGCGAACACCGGGGAGCTGTTTTTT.

V usage is TRBV28 and J usage is TRBJ1-4, with D uncertain. Germline loops: CDR1 MDHEN, CDR2 SYDVKM. V was trimmed by 5 bases and J by 6 bases, leaving 13 bases between them. The CDR3 loop spans 14 amino acids. The CDR3 sequence: CASSPPGAYEKLFF. DNA of the CDR3: TGTGCCAGCAGTCCCCCGGGAGCCTATGAAAAACTGTTTTTT. The whole variable domain, filled in from reference TRBV28 and TRBJ1-4, reads DVKVTQSSRYLVKRTGEKVFLECVQDMDHENMFWYRQDPGLGLRLIYFSYDVKMKEKGDIPEGYSVSREKKERFSLILESASTNQTSMYLCASSPPGAYEKLFFGSGTQLSVL.